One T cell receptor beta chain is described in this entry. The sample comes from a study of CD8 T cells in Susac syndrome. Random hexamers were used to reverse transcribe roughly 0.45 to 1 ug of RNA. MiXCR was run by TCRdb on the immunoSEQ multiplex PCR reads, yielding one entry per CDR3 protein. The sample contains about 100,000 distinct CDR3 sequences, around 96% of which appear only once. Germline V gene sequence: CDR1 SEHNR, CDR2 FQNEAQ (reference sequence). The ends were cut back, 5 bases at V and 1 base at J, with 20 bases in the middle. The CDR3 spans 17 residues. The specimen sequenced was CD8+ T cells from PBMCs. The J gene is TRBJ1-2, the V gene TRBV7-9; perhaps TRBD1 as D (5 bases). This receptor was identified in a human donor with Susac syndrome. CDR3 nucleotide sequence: TGTGCCAGCAGCGAAAAGCGGGGGGTCCTACTTAACTATGGCTACACCTTC. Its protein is CASSEKRGVLLNYGYTF.